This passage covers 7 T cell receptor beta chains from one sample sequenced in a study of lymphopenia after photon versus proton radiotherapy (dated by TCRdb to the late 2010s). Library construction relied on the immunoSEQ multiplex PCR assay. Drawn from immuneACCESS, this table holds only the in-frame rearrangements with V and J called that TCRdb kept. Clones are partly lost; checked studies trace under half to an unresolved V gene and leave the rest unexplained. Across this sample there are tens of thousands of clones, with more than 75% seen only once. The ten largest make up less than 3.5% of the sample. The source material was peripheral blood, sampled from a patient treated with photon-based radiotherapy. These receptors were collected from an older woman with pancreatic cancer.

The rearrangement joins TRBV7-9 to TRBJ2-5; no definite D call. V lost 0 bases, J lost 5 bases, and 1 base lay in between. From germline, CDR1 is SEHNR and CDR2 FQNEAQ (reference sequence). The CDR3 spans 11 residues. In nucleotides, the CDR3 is TGTGCCAGCAGCTTAGCCGAGACCCAGTACTTC. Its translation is CASSLAETQYF.

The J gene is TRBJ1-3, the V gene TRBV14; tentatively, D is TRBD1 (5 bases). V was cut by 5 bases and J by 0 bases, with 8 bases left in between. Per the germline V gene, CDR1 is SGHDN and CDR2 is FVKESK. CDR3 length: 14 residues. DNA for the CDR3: TGTGCCAGCAGCTGGACAACCTCTGGAAACACCATATATTTT. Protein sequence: CASSWTTSGNTIYF.

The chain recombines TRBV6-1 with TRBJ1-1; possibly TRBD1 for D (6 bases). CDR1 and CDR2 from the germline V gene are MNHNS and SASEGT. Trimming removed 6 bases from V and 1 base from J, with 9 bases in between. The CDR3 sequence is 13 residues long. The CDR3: CASREDRNTEAFF. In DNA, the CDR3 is TGTGCCAGCAGAGAGGACAGGAACACTGAAGCTTTCTTT.

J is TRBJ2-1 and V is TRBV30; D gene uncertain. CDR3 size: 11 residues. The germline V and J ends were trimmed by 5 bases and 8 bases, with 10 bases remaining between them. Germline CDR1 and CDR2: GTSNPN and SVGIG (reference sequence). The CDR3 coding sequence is TGTGCCTGGGACTTCCCAGATGAGCAGTTCTTC. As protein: CAWDFPDEQFF.

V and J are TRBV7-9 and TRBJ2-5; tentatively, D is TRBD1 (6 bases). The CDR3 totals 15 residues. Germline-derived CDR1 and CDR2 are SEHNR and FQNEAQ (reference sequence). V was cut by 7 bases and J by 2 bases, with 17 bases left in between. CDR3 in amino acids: CASTSTGTWQETQYF. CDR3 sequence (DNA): TGTGCCAGCACCTCCACAGGGACGTGGCAAGAGACCCAGTACTTC. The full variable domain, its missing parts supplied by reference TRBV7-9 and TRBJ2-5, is DTGVSQNPRHKITKRGQNVTFRCDPISEHNRLYWYRQTLGQGPEFLTYFQNEAQLEKSRLLSDRFSAERPKGSFSTLEIQRTEQGDSAMYLCASTSTGTWQETQYFGPGTRLLVL.

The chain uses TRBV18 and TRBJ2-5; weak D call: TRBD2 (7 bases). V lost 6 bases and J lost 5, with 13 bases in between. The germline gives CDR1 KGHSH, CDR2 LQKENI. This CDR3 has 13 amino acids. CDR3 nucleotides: TGTGCCAGCTCGGGGGGGCTGACGGAGACCCAGTACTTC. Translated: CASSGGLTETQYF.

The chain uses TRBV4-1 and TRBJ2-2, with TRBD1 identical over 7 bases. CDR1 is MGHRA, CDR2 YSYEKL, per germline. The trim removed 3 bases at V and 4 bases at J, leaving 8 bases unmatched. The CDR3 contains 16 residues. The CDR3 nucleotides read TGCGCCAGCAGCCATGGATATACAGGGGTCACCGGGGAGCTGTTTTTT. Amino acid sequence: CASSHGYTGVTGELFF.